The 20 T cell receptor beta chains reported below all come from one sample, sequenced in a study of T cells in Graves' hyperthyroidism and ophthalmopathy. Researchers amplified the TCR beta CDR3 regions from RNA transcripts. Using the HTBI primer set, a first-round RT-PCR was run on the TCR CDR3. TCRdb passed the multiplex PCR reads through MiXCR, listing each CDR3 protein once. The table lists about 720,000 distinct CDR3 sequences, about 17% of them singletons, with approximately 8.4% in the top ten. Sequencing was carried out using blood. The source is a young man with Graves' hyperthyroidism.

This clonotype has more than one count but fewer than ten. The CDR3 DNA sequence: TGTGCCAGCAGTTTCGACTCCGGGACAGGGTTGGAGACCCAGTACTTC. It translates to CASSFDSGTGLETQYF. This chain uses TRBV28 with TRBJ2-5; 9 nucleotides line up with TRBD1. The length of the CDR3 is 16 residues. V gave up 3 bases and J gave up 5 bases; unmatched junction bases: 10. The germline CDR1 and CDR2 sequences are MDHEN and SYDVKM.

Ten or more counts support this clonotype. The chain is built from TRBV6-5 and TRBJ2-5; D not certain. The V gene lost 0 bases and the J gene lost 5 bases, with 1 base spanning the gap. The CDR3 length is 11 residues. CDR1 is MNHEY, CDR2 SVGAGI, per germline. The CDR3 protein is CASSYSETQYF. The CDR3 DNA reads TGTGCCAGCAGTTACTCGGAGACCCAGTACTTC.

The table lists this clonotype with a count of one. A read error is possible here, since a much larger clone lies one base away. This chain uses TRBV30 with TRBJ1-1; a possible D gene is TRBD1 (5 bases). The CDR3 covers 13 residues. Germline V gives CDR1 GTSNPN, CDR2 SVGIG (reference sequence). The V end was cut by 3 bases, the J end by 4 bases, with 12 bases between. The CDR3 DNA is TGTGCCTGGAGCGGGACGGCGGGCACTGAAGCTTTCTTT. Its protein product is CAWSGTAGTEAFF.

There are many counts of this clonotype. The genes are TRBV28 and TRBJ2-1, with TRBD1 matching over 8 bases. V trimming: 5 bases; J trimming: 8 bases; junction bases outside the gene matches: 11. Germline V gene sequence: CDR1 MDHEN, CDR2 SYDVKM. The CDR3 runs to 15 residues. The CDR3 sequence is CASSPRTGLLHEQFF. The DNA for the CDR3 is TGTGCCAGCAGTCCCAGGACAGGGTTGCTGCATGAGCAGTTCTTC.

There are many counts of this clonotype. The rearrangement links TRBV18 to TRBJ1-5; D not resolved. The germline V and J ends were trimmed by 4 bases and 0 bases, with 7 bases remaining between them. Germline V gives CDR1 KGHSH, CDR2 LQKENI. The CDR3 runs to 14 residues. The DNA of the CDR3 is TGTGCCAGCTCACTCCAAGATAGCAATCAGCCCCAGCATTTT. Translation gives CASSLQDSNQPQHF.

This clonotype occurred a few times. The V gene is TRBV7-2, the J gene TRBJ1-1, with a weak D call TRBD1 (5 bases). The CDR3 loop spans 13 amino acids. Trimming shortened V by 7 bases and J by 1 base, and 10 bases separated the two germline ends. Germline V gene sequence: CDR1 SGHTA, CDR2 FQGNSA. The CDR3 coding sequence is TGTGCCAGCAACCGGGACGGGAACACTGAAGCTTTCTTT. Residues: CASNRDGNTEAFF.

This clonotype was detected ten times or more. The genes are TRBV6-2 or TRBV6-3 and TRBJ2-5, with D possibly TRBD1 on 6 matching bases. This CDR3 spans 13 amino acids. With 9 bases removed from V and 2 bases from J, the gap between germline ends came to 13 bases. Germline V gene data show CDR1 as MNHEY and CDR2 as SVGEGT. DNA for the CDR3: TGTGCCAGTACCTGGACAGATCAAGAGACCCAGTACTTC. This translates into CASTWTDQETQYF.

V is TRBV29-1 and J is TRBJ1-1; no clear D. The ends were cut back, 2 bases at V and 6 bases at J, with 16 bases in the middle. The CDR3 runs to 14 residues. The germline V gene encodes CDR1 SQVTM and CDR2 ANQGSEA. This chain's CDR3 is CSVERVVEGPEAFF. The CDR3, as DNA: TGCAGCGTTGAAAGAGTGGTAGAAGGGCCTGAAGCTTTCTTT.

This clonotype was counted at least ten times. V gene TRBV20-1 combines with J gene TRBJ2-7; D is tentatively TRBD1 or TRBD2 (5 bases each). The CDR3 loop spans 12 amino acids. V lost 1 base and J lost 5, with 9 bases in between. Germline V gene sequence: CDR1 DFQATT, CDR2 SNEGSKA (reference sequence). CDR3 in amino acids: CSARVGVDEQYF. Here the CDR3 DNA reads TGCAGTGCTAGAGTGGGGGTGGACGAGCAGTACTTC.

The chain joins TRBV12-3 or TRBV12-4 to TRBJ1-4; 10 bases align to TRBD1. V lost 8 bases to trimming and J lost 7 bases; unmatched junction nucleotides: 10. There are 15 residues in the CDR3. CDR3 in amino acids: CASGHQTGGSEKLFF. The CDR3 bases are TGTGCCAGCGGACACCAGACAGGGGGCAGTGAAAAACTGTTTTTT.

This clonotype occurred many times. This chain connects TRBV28 to TRBJ2-1; 11 bases agree with TRBD2. V lost 7 bases and J lost 10; bases outside the gene matches: 9. CDR3 length: 14 amino acids. The germline V gene has CDR1 MDHEN and CDR2 SYDVKM. The CDR3 loop reads CASNNPGLAEEQFF. CDR3 DNA: TGTGCCAGCAATAACCCGGGACTAGCGGAGGAGCAGTTCTTC.

This clonotype occurred many times. V and J are TRBV7-3 and TRBJ2-1; weak D call: TRBD2 (5 bases). Germline V gene sequence: CDR1 SGHTA, CDR2 FQGTGA. The CDR3 has 13 amino acids. Trimming pared 1 base from V and 8 bases from J, leaving 9 bases between. As DNA, the CDR3 is TGTGCCAGCAGCTTAAGGCCGAGGGATGAGCAGTTCTTC. It specifies CASSLRPRDEQFF.

J is TRBJ1-5 and V is TRBV20-1, with D tentatively TRBD1 (5 bases). The CDR3 loop spans 15 amino acids. Looked up from germline, CDR1 is DFQATT and CDR2 is SNEGSKA (reference sequence). V shed 0 bases and J shed 4 bases, with 13 bases lying between them. The CDR3 region has the DNA TGCAGTGCTAGAGAATTAGGGGTTACGAATCAGCCCCAGCATTTT. Its translation: CSARELGVTNQPQHF.

This rearrangement joins TRBV24-1 to TRBJ2-1; D not certain. V was trimmed by 2 bases and J by 6 bases, leaving 10 bases between them. The CDR3 spans 14 residues. In germline, CDR1 is KGHDR, CDR2 SFDVKD. This CDR3 reads CATSDWQAGNEQFF. CDR3 nucleotides: TGTGCCACCAGTGATTGGCAGGCTGGCAATGAGCAGTTCTTC.

This clonotype occurred a few times. The genes are TRBV6-2 or TRBV6-3 and TRBJ2-6; D is ambiguous. Germline assignment: CDR1 MNHEY and CDR2 SVGEGT. V lost 8 bases, J lost 3 bases, and 17 bases lay in between. The CDR3 is 16 residues long. The CDR3 is CASRLRAGYGANVLTF. The CDR3 bases are TGTGCCAGCCGGTTACGAGCCGGGTATGGGGCCAACGTCCTGACTTTC.

This clonotype has at least ten counts. The chain combines TRBV6-1 with TRBJ2-4; perhaps TRBD2 as D (5 bases). Germline-derived CDR1 and CDR2 are MNHNS and SASEGT. The V gene lost 4 bases and the J gene lost 9 bases, with 13 bases spanning the gap. This CDR3 is built from 13 residues. The CDR3, as DNA: TGTGCCAGCAGTGTGGACTGGAAAGCCATTCAGTACTTC. Translating it yields CASSVDWKAIQYF.

The chain uses TRBV12-3 or TRBV12-4 and TRBJ1-5, with D perhaps TRBD1 (5 bases). This CDR3 is built from 15 residues. V was clipped by 6 bases and J by 2 bases, with 14 bases between them. This chain's CDR3 is CASSPWGTGNQPQHF. CDR3 in DNA: TGTGCCAGCAGCCCCTGGGGGACCGGCAATCAGCCCCAGCATTTT.

This clonotype was found a few times. J is TRBJ1-5 and V is TRBV3-1; D unclear. CDR1 is LGHDT, CDR2 YNNKEL, per germline (reference sequence). With 1 base removed from V and 5 bases from J, the gap between germline ends came to 12 bases. The CDR3 covers 15 residues. The CDR3 nucleotides are TGTGCCAGCAGCCAAGGCCCCAAGGGCCATCAGCCCCAGCATTTT. This sequence encodes CASSQGPKGHQPQHF.

The V gene is TRBV30, the J gene TRBJ2-7, with 8 bases that match TRBD2. The length of the CDR3 is 14 residues. Trimming took 3 bases from V and 2 from J; bases not matched to a gene: 6. Germline CDR1 and CDR2: GTSNPN and SVGIG (reference sequence). The CDR3 sequence: CAWSGGGRPYEQYF. The CDR3 DNA is TGTGCCTGGAGCGGGGGCGGGAGGCCCTACGAGCAGTACTTC. Combining the CDR3 with reference TRBV30 and TRBJ2-7 gives the whole variable domain SQTIHQWPATLVQPVGSPLSLECTVEGTSNPNLYWYRQAAGRGLQLLFYSVGIGQISSEVPQNLSASRPQDRQFILSSKKLLLSDSGFYLCAWSGGGRPYEQYFGPGTRLTVT.

CDR3 residues: CASSFRTSSNEQFF. CDR3 nucleotides: TGCGCCAGCAGCTTCCGGACTAGCTCCAATGAGCAGTTCTTC. The chain recombines TRBV5-1 with TRBJ2-1, with TRBD2 matching over 8 bases. V was clipped by 2 bases and J by 6 bases; unmatched bases: 4. The length of the CDR3 is 14 residues. Germline V CDR1 and CDR2: SGHRS, YFSETQ.